The rows below give T cell receptor beta chains drawn from one sample of a study of shared clonotypes between healthy human individuals. Here immunoSEQ multiplex PCR was the method, and the copy in TCRdb shows in-frame clones only, minus some. The sample includes roughly 770,000 clones, roughly 96% of them seen just once. Sequencing used naive CD8+ T cells sorted from blood. The receptor source for this set is a man aged 30 to 39 in good health. Each CDR3 is given with its conserved first and last residue. D genes are given only for firm matches. Clone size is not always given. Where it is, it says once, few, many or a class for expanded clones.

J	size	length	D	V	DNA	CDR3
TRBJ2-7	NA	13	NA	TRBV30	TGTGCCGGATATAAGGGGTTGACCTACGAGCAGTACTTC	CAGYKGLTYEQYF
TRBJ2-7	NA	14	TRBD1	TRBV27	TGTGCCAGCAGTTTTGTAACAGGGGTTGACGAGCAGTACTTC	CASSFVTGVDEQYF
TRBJ2-7	NA	16	NA	TRBV2	TGTGCCAGCAGTGAGCCTCACCTTAGGAGCACCTACGAGCAGTACTTC	CASSEPHLRSTYEQYF
TRBJ1-1	NA	11	NA	TRBV28	TGTGCCAGCAGTCTTGGCACTGAAGCTTTCTTT	CASSLGTEAFF
TRBJ2-1	NA	12	NA	TRBV7-9	TGTGCCAGCACCTTCCAAGGGGATGAGCAGTTCTTC	CASTFQGDEQFF
TRBJ2-7	NA	14	TRBD2	TRBV6-5	TGTGCCAGCAGTTATGGGGGGAGGGGCTACGAGCAGTACTTC	CASSYGGRGYEQYF
TRBJ2-7	NA	13	NA	TRBV27	TGTGCCAGCAGTTTATCCGTCAGGTACGAGCAGTACTTC	CASSLSVRYEQYF
TRBJ2-7	NA	11	NA	TRBV29-1	TGCAGCGTTAAGGACCAGGTCCGGCAGTACTTC	CSVKDQVRQYF
TRBJ2-1	NA	15	TRBD2	TRBV7-2	TGTGCCAGCAGCTTAGGGCTAGCGGGGGGGAATGAGCAGTTCTTC	CASSLGLAGGNEQFF
TRBJ2-2	once	15	NA	TRBV25-1	TGTGCCAGCAGTCACTCGGGGGATAACACCGGGGAGCTGTTTTTT	CASSHSGDNTGELFF
TRBJ1-5	NA	15	NA	TRBV28	TGTGCCAGCAGCCATCTTAAAGATAGCAATCAGCCCCAGCATTTT	CASSHLKDSNQPQHF
TRBJ1-1	NA	16	TRBD1	TRBV9	TGTGCCAGCAGCGGACTTCCGGGACAGCTGAACACTGAAGCTTTCTTT	CASSGLPGQLNTEAFF
TRBJ2-7	once	14	TRBD2	TRBV7-9	TGTGCCAGCAGCGCCGAGCGGGAGCCCTACGAGCAGTACTTC	CASSAEREPYEQYF
TRBJ2-1	NA	17	NA	TRBV14	TGTGCCAGCAGCCAGGGAACTAGCAAAACTAGAGGGAATGAGCAGTTCTTC	CASSQGTSKTRGNEQFF
TRBJ2-5	NA	12	NA	TRBV6-6	TGTGCCAGCAGCCATCCCCGGGAGACCCAGTACTTC	CASSHPRETQYF
TRBJ2-1	NA	16	TRBD2	TRBV7-8	TGTGCCAGCAGCTTAGAGGGACTAGCTTTCTTCAATGAGCAGTTCTTC	CASSLEGLAFFNEQFF
TRBJ2-1	NA	17	TRBD2	TRBV4-2	TGTGCCAGCAGCACGTGGACTAGCGGGAGCTCCTACAATGAGCAGTTCTTC	CASSTWTSGSSYNEQFF
TRBJ2-1	once	15	NA	TRBV11-2	TGTGCCAGCAGCTTATCGCACCCCAGGCGGGGTGAGCAGTTCTTC	CASSLSHPRRGEQFF
TRBJ2-2	NA	12	NA	TRBV6-5	TGTGCCAGCAGTTACCTCGCCGGGGAGCTGTTTTTT	CASSYLAGELFF
TRBJ1-2	NA	13	NA	TRBV5-3	TGTGCCAGAAGCTTGGAAGGTAGGTATGGCTACACCTTC	CARSLEGRYGYTF
TRBJ1-1	NA	14	NA	TRBV5-6	TGTGCCAGCAGCTTGGCCGGGGGGCTTGCTGAAGCTTTCTTT	CASSLAGGLAEAFF
TRBJ2-7	NA	14	NA	TRBV7-9	TGTGCCAGCAGCCCAGTTGGCCTTCCCTACGAGCAGTACTTC	CASSPVGLPYEQYF
TRBJ2-2	NA	16	NA	TRBV7-9	TGTGCCAGCAGCTTGACCCGGGGGCAGGCCGCCGGGGAGCTGTTTTTT	CASSLTRGQAAGELFF
TRBJ2-3	NA	16	TRBD2	TRBV4-1	TGCGCCAGCAGTCTACGGGAGGGGCTTTTTACAGATACGCAGTATTTT	CASSLREGLFTDTQYF
TRBJ1-1	NA	14	NA	TRBV18	TGTGCCAGCTCACTAGCGGCCCTGAACACTGAAGCTTTCTTT	CASSLAALNTEAFF
TRBJ2-7	NA	13	NA	TRBV27	TGTGCCAGCGCCGAGTCGACCATTTACGAGCAGTACTTC	CASAESTIYEQYF
TRBJ1-1	NA	13	NA	TRBV2	TGTGCCAGCAGTGACGTGGGGGAGACTGAAGCTTTCTTT	CASSDVGETEAFF
TRBJ1-1	NA	18	NA	TRBV12-2	TGTGCAAGTCGCTTAGGGTATGTAATCCGGGACCAGAACACTGAAGCTTTCTTT	CASRLGYVIRDQNTEAFF
TRBJ2-7	NA	14	NA	TRBV5-1	TGCGCCAGCGGGTACAGGGACTCTTCCTACGAGCAGTACTTC	CASGYRDSSYEQYF
TRBJ1-2	NA	13	NA	TRBV28	TGTGCCAGCAGTCGGATATTCAACTATGGCTACACCTTC	CASSRIFNYGYTF
TRBJ2-3	NA	16	TRBD2	TRBV10-1	TGCGCCAGCAGCGAAGAACGCGGGAGGGCCGCAGATACGCAGTATTTT	CASSEERGRAADTQYF
TRBJ2-2	NA	19	NA	TRBV18	TGTGCCAGCTCACCAAGAGTAACAGGGAACCCGCGGAACACCGGGGAGCTGTTTTTT	CASSPRVTGNPRNTGELFF
TRBJ2-7	NA	16	NA	TRBV10-3	TGTGCCATCAGTCCTGACCAGGGTTTAGGAACTAGCGAGCAGTACTTC	CAISPDQGLGTSEQYF
TRBJ1-1	once	15	NA	TRBV14	TGTGCCAGCAGCCTAAGTATCCGGGTAGACACTGAAGCTTTCTTT	CASSLSIRVDTEAFF
TRBJ2-7	NA	14	TRBD2	TRBV29-1	TGCAGCGTTCGAAGGTCGGGGGGGGCCTACGAGCAGTACTTC	CSVRRSGGAYEQYF
TRBJ2-7	NA	14	NA	TRBV4-1	TGCGCCAGCAGCCATCTCTCAGGACCCTACGAGCAGTACTTC	CASSHLSGPYEQYF
TRBJ2-1	NA	16	TRBD2	TRBV11-3	TGTGCCAGCAGCCCTCGCACTAGCGGGAGCTACAATGAGCAGTTCTTC	CASSPRTSGSYNEQFF
TRBJ1-2	NA	14	NA	TRBV5-5	TGTGCCAGCAGCTTGGAGCAGGGGAGCTATGGCTACACCTTC	CASSLEQGSYGYTF
TRBJ1-2	once	16	TRBD1	TRBV7-9	TGTGCCAGCAGCTTAGTGGGGACAGAGAGGAACTATGGCTACACCTTC	CASSLVGTERNYGYTF
TRBJ2-7	NA	14	NA	TRBV27	TGTGCCAGCAGTTCAACTAGGAGCTCCTACGAGCAGTACTTC	CASSSTRSSYEQYF
TRBJ2-1	NA	15	NA	TRBV4-1	TGCGCCAGCAGCCAAGATAGTGGGGTCTACAATGAGCAGTTCTTC	CASSQDSGVYNEQFF
TRBJ2-7	NA	12	NA	TRBV11-2	TGTGCCAGCAGTCACCAAGCCTACGAGCAGTACTTC	CASSHQAYEQYF
TRBJ2-2	NA	15	TRBD1	TRBV5-5	TGTGCCAGCAGCCCAGGGGGTTTGGGAATCGCGGAGCTGTTTTTT	CASSPGGLGIAELFF
TRBJ1-2	once	15	TRBD1	TRBV27	TGTGCCAGCAGGGGTAGTTTACAGGGGAACTATGGCTACACCTTC	CASRGSLQGNYGYTF
TRBJ2-5	few	17	TRBD2	TRBV11-2	TGTGCCAGCAGCTTAGTCGGGACTAGCGGTAGCTCGGGGACCCAGTACTTC	CASSLVGTSGSSGTQYF
TRBJ2-2	NA	16	TRBD2	TRBV13	TGTGCCAGCAGCCAGGGACTAGCGGGAGTAGCCGGGGAGCTGTTTTTT	CASSQGLAGVAGELFF
TRBJ2-1	NA	15	NA	TRBV27	TGTGCCAGCAGTTACGACATCCGGGACGGCAATGAGCAGTTCTTC	CASSYDIRDGNEQFF
TRBJ1-2	NA	13	NA	TRBV2	TGTGCCAGCAGTGACTACAGGAGCTATGGCTACACCTTC	CASSDYRSYGYTF
TRBJ2-5	NA	13	NA	TRBV30	TGTGCCTGGAGATGGCAAATAGAAGAGACCCAGTACTTC	CAWRWQIEETQYF
TRBJ2-7	NA	15	TRBD2	TRBV28	TGTGCCAGCAGCCCTCTAGCGGGAGACGATTACGAGCAGTACTTC	CASSPLAGDDYEQYF
TRBJ1-2	NA	15	NA	TRBV7-8	TGTGCCAGCAGCCCGTACGCCGGGCGTGACTATGGCTACACCTTC	CASSPYAGRDYGYTF
TRBJ2-7	NA	18	TRBD2	TRBV19	TGTGCCAGTAGTAGCCGGACTGGGGGGACTAGCGGGACCTACGAGCAGTACTTC	CASSSRTGGTSGTYEQYF